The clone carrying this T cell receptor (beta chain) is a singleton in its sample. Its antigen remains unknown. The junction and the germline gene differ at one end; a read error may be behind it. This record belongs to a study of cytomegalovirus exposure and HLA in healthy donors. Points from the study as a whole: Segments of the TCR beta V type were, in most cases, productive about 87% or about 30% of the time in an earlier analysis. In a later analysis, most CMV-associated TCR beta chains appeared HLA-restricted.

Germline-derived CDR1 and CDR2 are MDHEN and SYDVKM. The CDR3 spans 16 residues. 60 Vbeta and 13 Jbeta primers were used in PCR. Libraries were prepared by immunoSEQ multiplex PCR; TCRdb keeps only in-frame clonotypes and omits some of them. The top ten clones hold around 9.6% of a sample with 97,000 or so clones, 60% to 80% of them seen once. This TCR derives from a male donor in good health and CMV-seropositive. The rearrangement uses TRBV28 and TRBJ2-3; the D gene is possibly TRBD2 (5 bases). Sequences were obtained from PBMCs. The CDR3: CASSLKRVIGTDTQYF. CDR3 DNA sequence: TGTGCCAGTAGTTTAAAGAGGGTCATAGGCACAGATACGCAGTATTTT. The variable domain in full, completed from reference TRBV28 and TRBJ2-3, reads DVKVTQSSRYLVKRTGEKVFLECVQDMDHENMFWYRQDPGLGLRLIYFSYDVKMKEKGDIPEGYSVSREKKERFSLILESASTNQTSMYLCASSLKRVIGTDTQYFGPGTRLTVL.